A single sample is the source of the 28 T cell receptor beta chains below, sequenced in a study of blood T cells in healthy people across ages. Through a sample-barcoded 5' primer and a J-beta primer mix, a second PCR was run for roughly 6 to 11 cycles. TCRdb re-called the 5' RACE reads through MiXCR, storing one row per CDR3 protein. This table has fewer than 1.5 million distinct CDR3 sequences, 40% to 50% appearing once. The sequenced sample consisted of blood. Source of these receptors: a woman aged 18 to 35 in good health.

This clonotype was counted a few times. The V and J genes are TRBV6-5 and TRBJ1-2; D ambiguous. Trimming stripped 6 bases from V and 1 base from J, with 9 bases between. Germline V lookup: CDR1 MNHEY, CDR2 SVGAGI. The CDR3 is made up of 13 amino acids. CDR3 in amino acids: CASREPYNYGYTF. For the CDR3, the DNA is TGTGCCAGCAGGGAACCGTATAACTATGGCTACACCTTC.

The chain couples TRBV18 to TRBJ2-6, with D perhaps TRBD1 or TRBD2 (6 bases each). The germline V gene has CDR1 KGHSH and CDR2 LQKENI. The CDR3 is 16 residues long. Deletions cut 4 bases from V and 4 bases from J, with 14 bases between. CDR3 nucleotide sequence: TGTGCCAGCTCACAGAACAGGGACTCGGGGGCCAACGTCCTGACTTTC. Protein sequence: CASSQNRDSGANVLTF. The full variable domain, in which reference TRBV18 and TRBJ2-6 provide the parts outside the CDR3, is NAGVMQNPRHLVRRRGQEARLRCSPMKGHSHVYWYRQLPEEGLKFMVYLQKENIIDESGMPKERFSAEFPKEGPSILRIQQVVRGDSAAYFCASSQNRDSGANVLTFGAGSRLTVL.

The chain couples TRBV20-1 to TRBJ2-7; 8 bases match TRBD1. This CDR3 region has 15 residues. CDR1 and CDR2 from the germline V gene are DFQATT and SNEGSKA (reference sequence). J lost 4 bases, V lost 3 bases, and 11 bases had no gene match. The CDR3 region is CSASGHAQGAYEQYF. CDR3 coding DNA: TGCAGTGCTAGCGGACACGCCCAGGGGGCATACGAGCAGTACTTC.

This chain connects TRBV9 to TRBJ1-2; 7 bases agree with TRBD1. Germline assignment: CDR1 SGDLS and CDR2 YYNGEE. Germline trimming cut 1 base from V and 4 bases from J; bases unmatched to any gene: 7. The CDR3 runs to 15 residues. CDR3 nucleotide sequence: TGTGCCAGCAGCGTAAGGGAGGGGGCCGGCTATGGCTACACCTTC. This translates into CASSVREGAGYGYTF.

This clonotype was seen a few times. The chain employs TRBV12-3 or TRBV12-4 and TRBJ1-1; D not resolved. The CDR3 spans 12 residues. Deletions cut 2 bases from V and 8 bases from J, with 9 bases between. The CDR3 DNA reads TGTGCCAGCAGTTTATTGGGTGTAGAAGCTTTCTTT. It translates to CASSLLGVEAFF.

This clonotype has just a few counts. CDR3 coding DNA: TGTGCCAGCAGCCGAGGGACTAGCGGATCCTCCTACGAGCAGTACTTC. Protein product: CASSRGTSGSSYEQYF. V is TRBV27 and J is TRBJ2-7, with 11 positions matching TRBD2. This CDR3 contains 16 residues. The junction had 7 bases not matched to a gene; V was cut back by 6 bases and J by 0 bases. Looked up from germline, CDR1 is MNHEY and CDR2 is SMNVEV (reference sequence).

This chain joins TRBV6-5 and TRBJ2-1, with 12 bases identical to TRBD2. The end of the DNA fits TRBJ2-7 better, so the J call may be wrong. CDR3 length: 18 amino acids. CDR1 and CDR2 from the germline V gene are MNHEY and SVGAGI. The CDR3 region has the DNA TGTGCCAGCAGTTACTGGACTAGCGGGACCTACGTCTACAATGAGCAGTACTTC. It encodes CASSYWTSGTYVYNEQYF.

This clonotype has a count of ten or more. The CDR3 sequence is CASSLTGGNEQFF. The CDR3, as DNA: TGTGCCAGCAGCTTAACAGGGGGTAATGAGCAGTTCTTC. The chain recombines TRBV12-3 or TRBV12-4 with TRBJ2-1; TRBD1 aligns across 8 bases. V was clipped by 6 bases and J by 7 bases; unmatched bases: 5. The CDR3 totals 13 residues.

V gene TRBV29-1 combines with J gene TRBJ1-1; 11 bases fit TRBD1. This CDR3 contains 16 residues. The V and J ends lost 3 bases and 1 base, in that order; junction bases with no gene match: 7. Germline V gene data show CDR1 as SQVTM and CDR2 as ANQGSEA. CDR3 DNA: TGCAGCGTTGAGGACCGGGACAGGGGGTCGAACACTGAAGCTTTCTTT. Its protein is CSVEDRDRGSNTEAFF.

The chain links TRBV28 to TRBJ2-5; perhaps D is TRBD1 or TRBD2 (5 bases each). The CDR3 is 13 amino acids. Germline V gene data show CDR1 as MDHEN and CDR2 as SYDVKM. V was clipped by 5 bases and J by 11 bases, with 18 bases between them. The DNA of the CDR3 is TGTGCCAGCAGTGTCGAGGGGCCCAATGAGCAGTACTTC. It encodes CASSVEGPNEQYF.

This clonotype came up a few times. The gene calls are TRBV10-2 and TRBJ1-2; the D is unclear. The length of the CDR3 is 14 residues. The germline V gene has CDR1 WSHSY and CDR2 SAAADI. The germline V and J ends were trimmed by 3 bases and 5 bases, with 13 bases remaining between them. The CDR3 nucleotides are TGCGCCAGCAGTGATCCGGGCTTTAGTTATGGCTACACCTTC. This translates into CASSDPGFSYGYTF.

This clonotype has just a few counts. The V gene is TRBV9, the J gene TRBJ2-3; 10 bases align to TRBD2. V was clipped by 3 bases and J by 0 bases; unmatched bases: 4. This CDR3 is 16 amino acids long. Germline lookup yields CDR1 SGDLS and CDR2 YYNGEE. CDR3 protein: CASSEREGTSTDTQYF. The CDR3 DNA sequence: TGTGCCAGCAGCGAGCGGGAGGGGACAAGCACAGATACGCAGTATTTT.

The rearrangement uses TRBV13 and TRBJ2-3; TRBD2 is a possible D gene (7 bases). Deletions cut 5 bases from V and 4 bases from J, with 16 bases between. CDR3 length: 15 amino acids. The germline CDR1 and CDR2 sequences are PRHDT and FYEKMQ (reference sequence). The CDR3 coding sequence is TGTGCCAGCAGCACCAGGGAGGGGGTGGCAGATACGCAGTATTTT. As protein: CASSTREGVADTQYF. Looking up the rest from reference TRBV13 and TRBJ2-3 gives the full variable domain: AAGVIQSPRHLIKEKRETATLKCYPIPRHDTVYWYQQGPGQDPQFLISFYEKMQSDKGSIPDRFSAQQFSDYHSELNMSSLELGDSALYFCASSTREGVADTQYFGPGTRLTVL.

The CDR3 reads CASSEADLLGDEQFF. The CDR3 nucleotides read TGTGCCAGCAGTGAAGCCGACCTACTAGGGGATGAGCAGTTCTTC. The J gene is TRBJ2-1, the V gene TRBV2, with D possibly called TRBD1 or TRBD2 (5 bases each). This CDR3 comprises 15 residues. V gave up 0 bases and J gave up 8 bases, with 14 bases separating them. CDR1 and CDR2 (germline): SNHLY, FYNNEI.

The genes are TRBV7-3 and TRBJ2-3, with D perhaps being TRBD1 or TRBD2 (6 bases each). Germline V gene data show CDR1 as SGHTA and CDR2 as FQGTGA. There are 15 residues in the CDR3. The V and J ends lost 2 bases and 2 bases respectively, with 11 bases between them. CDR3 in amino acids: CASSLWGADTDTQYF. CDR3 DNA sequence: TGTGCCAGCAGCTTATGGGGGGCCGACACAGATACGCAGTATTTT.

The CDR3 DNA sequence: TGTGCCAGCAGTCAGTCGACAGTCCTTGAAGCTTTCTTT. It yields the protein CASSQSTVLEAFF. The rearrangement uses TRBV12-3 or TRBV12-4 and TRBJ1-1; D is perhaps TRBD1 (5 bases). V lost 5 bases, J lost 7 bases, and 14 bases lay in between. The CDR3 extends over 13 amino acids.

The genes are TRBV6-4 and TRBJ2-3, with 14 bases identical to TRBD2. With V trimmed by 5 bases and J by 4 bases, 5 bases remained unmatched. The CDR3 totals 16 residues. Germline CDR1 reads MRHNA; CDR2 reads SNTAGT. CDR3 region: CASSQGLAGGADTQYF. The CDR3 DNA follows: TGTGCCAGCAGTCAAGGACTAGCGGGGGGTGCAGATACGCAGTATTTT.

This clonotype appeared a few times. The chain carries TRBV20-1 and TRBJ2-5; 7 nucleotides match TRBD2. The J call is doubtful: the DNA matches TRBJ2-7 better. CDR3 size: 12 residues. Germline V gene sequence: CDR1 DFQATT, CDR2 SNEGSKA (reference sequence). The CDR3 here is CSGGSSGYEQYF. CDR3 nucleotide sequence: TGCAGTGGGGGGTCTAGCGGCTACGAGCAGTACTTC.

J is TRBJ2-3 and V is TRBV7-2, with unresolved D. CDR3 length: 14 amino acids. The V and J ends lost 5 bases and 6 bases respectively, with 15 bases between them. Germline CDR1 and CDR2: SGHTA and FQGNSA. This CDR3 is CASSLLIAGDTQYF. The DNA for the CDR3 is TGTGCCAGCAGCCTCCTGATTGCTGGGGATACGCAGTATTTT. Combining the CDR3 with reference TRBV7-2 and TRBJ2-3 gives the whole variable domain GAGVSQSPSNKVTEKGKDVELRCDPISGHTALYWYRQSLGQGLEFLIYFQGNSAPDKSGLPSDRFSAERTGGSVSTLTIQRTQQEDSAVYLCASSLLIAGDTQYFGPGTRLTVL.

V and J are TRBV10-3 and TRBJ1-1, with D unclear. The CDR3 length is 13 residues. Trimming pared 10 bases from V and 4 bases from J, leaving 16 bases between. From germline, CDR1 is ENHRY and CDR2 SYGVKD. CDR3 protein: CATTESGGTEAFF. In nucleotides, the CDR3 is TGTGCCACCACGGAGTCCGGCGGCACTGAAGCTTTCTTT.

This rearrangement joins TRBV3-1 to TRBJ2-1, with 10 bases fitting TRBD2. The CDR3 is 20 amino acids. The trim removed 0 bases at V and 7 bases at J, leaving 18 bases unmatched. Germline V gene sequence: CDR1 LGHDT, CDR2 YNNKEL (reference sequence). Here the CDR3 DNA reads TGTGCCAGCAGCCAAGAGAAGGAAGGGGCTAGCGGGAGATCAAAAAATGAGCAGTTCTTC. Its translation is CASSQEKEGASGRSKNEQFF.

This clonotype was detected only a few times. The V and J genes are TRBV3-1 and TRBJ2-1; TRBD2 aligns across 7 bases. Germline CDR1 is LGHDT and CDR2 is YNNKEL (reference sequence). Trimming removed 7 bases from V and 0 bases from J; junction bases left unmatched: 9. CDR3 length: 16 residues. CDR3 DNA: TGTGCCAGCAACCCCAGCGGGGAGGACTCCTACAATGAGCAGTTCTTC. It encodes CASNPSGEDSYNEQFF.

The chain recombines TRBV28 with TRBJ2-5; D is possibly TRBD2 (5 bases). Looked up from germline, CDR1 is MDHEN and CDR2 is SYDVKM. The CDR3 contains 14 residues. Trimming removed 8 bases from V and 5 bases from J, with 18 bases in between. The DNA for the CDR3 is TGTGCCAGCCTTAGCGCGGGTGCCTCGGAGACCCAGTACTTC. It codes for CASLSAGASETQYF.

The CDR3 sequence: CASSFQGLAGYNEQFF. The CDR3 bases are TGTGCCAGCAGTTTCCAAGGACTAGCGGGCTACAATGAGCAGTTCTTC. The chain recombines TRBV27 with TRBJ2-1; 11 bases match TRBD2. The CDR3 spans 16 residues. With V trimmed by 3 bases and J by 3 bases, 4 bases remained unmatched. Per germline, CDR1 MNHEY and CDR2 SMNVEV (reference sequence).

The sample holds one count of this clonotype. The CDR3 DNA sequence: TGTGCCAGCAGCCCGGGACTAGTGGCTTACACAGATACGCAGTATTTT. Translated, it gives CASSPGLVAYTDTQYF. The V gene is TRBV7-2, the J gene TRBJ2-3; 8 nucleotides match TRBD2. The CDR3 is 16 residues long. After removal of 5 bases from V and 2 bases from J, the junction contained 9 bases not matched to a gene. The germline gives CDR1 SGHTA, CDR2 FQGNSA.

The V gene is TRBV20-1, the J gene TRBJ1-1; 10 nucleotides match TRBD1. The V segment lost 6 bases and the J segment 0 bases; nucleotides outside the gene matches: 4. CDR3 length equals 14 residues. Germline loops: CDR1 DFQATT, CDR2 SNEGSKA (reference sequence). CDR3 in amino acids: CSAGDRGMNTEAFF. In DNA form, the CDR3 reads TGCAGTGCGGGGGACAGGGGAATGAACACTGAAGCTTTCTTT.

This clonotype was found a few times. The J gene is TRBJ2-7, the V gene TRBV3-1; D unclear. V was shortened by 1 base and J by 5 bases, with 9 bases between the two germline ends. The CDR3 runs 13 residues. Germline-derived CDR1 and CDR2 are LGHDT and YNNKEL (reference sequence). DNA for the CDR3: TGTGCCAGCAGCCAAGGGTCGGGCAACGAGCAGTACTTC. Protein: CASSQGSGNEQYF.

This chain joins TRBV29-1 and TRBJ2-5; D call uncertain. The germline gives CDR1 SQVTM, CDR2 ANQGSEA. Between the trimmed V and J ends, which lost 7 bases and 7 bases, there was a span of 13 bases. CDR3 size: 11 residues. In DNA, the CDR3 is TGCAGCGGCCTGTTATGTGGGACCCAGTACTTC. Protein sequence: CSGLLCGTQYF.